Listed below are T cell receptor beta chains from one sample, sequenced in a study of blood T cells in healthy people across ages. TCRdb re-called the 5' RACE reads through MiXCR, storing one row per CDR3 protein. The sample carries 1 million or so distinct CDR3 sequences, 25% recorded once. The sample was also reused in another study, on T cells of mothers and their children.

The specimen was blood. Receptors originate from a girl aged 2 to 9 in good health. Each CDR3 is given with its conserved first and last residue. The order of the fields is J gene, clone size, V gene, D gene, CDR3 protein, CDR3 DNA. The D gene is left open where the match is weak. Size values are once, few and many counts, or a class for expanded clones, and some rows have none.

j_call: TRBJ2-1
clone_size: .
v_call: TRBV20-1
d_call: TRBD1
cdr3_aa: CSARDQQGRYYNEQFF
cdr3_nt: TGCAGTGCTAGAGATCAACAGGGGCGTTACTACAATGAGCAGTTCTTC

j_call: TRBJ2-1
clone_size: few
v_call: TRBV28
d_call: .
cdr3_aa: CASSFSSGATNNEQFF
cdr3_nt: TGTGCCAGCAGTTTCAGCTCGGGGGCCACAAACAATGAGCAGTTCTTC

j_call: TRBJ2-1
clone_size: .
v_call: TRBV18
d_call: .
cdr3_aa: CASSPRGANEQFF
cdr3_nt: TGTGCCAGCTCACCTCGGGGGGCAAATGAGCAGTTCTTC

j_call: TRBJ2-1
clone_size: .
v_call: TRBV12-3/TRBV12-4
d_call: .
cdr3_aa: CASSLSSSAGDEQFF
cdr3_nt: TGTGCCAGCAGTTTATCTAGTAGCGCCGGCGATGAGCAGTTCTTC

j_call: TRBJ1-4
clone_size: few
v_call: TRBV6-5
d_call: .
cdr3_aa: CASSYMGGSEKLFF
cdr3_nt: TGTGCCAGCAGTTACATGGGGGGGAGCGAAAAACTGTTTTTT

j_call: TRBJ1-2
clone_size: .
v_call: TRBV3-1
d_call: TRBD1
cdr3_aa: CASSRQGWYGYTF
cdr3_nt: TGTGCCAGCAGCCGACAGGGGTGGTATGGCTACACCTTC

j_call: TRBJ2-5
clone_size: .
v_call: TRBV6-2/TRBV6-3
d_call: .
cdr3_aa: CASSYADSGSETQYF
cdr3_nt: TGTGCCAGCAGTTACGCGGACTCGGGGTCGGAGACCCAGTACTTC

j_call: TRBJ2-4
clone_size: .
v_call: TRBV5-1
d_call: .
cdr3_aa: CASSLEAGNAKNIQYF
cdr3_nt: TGCGCCAGCAGCTTGGAGGCAGGCAACGCCAAAAACATTCAGTACTTC

j_call: TRBJ2-5
clone_size: .
v_call: TRBV6-1
d_call: TRBD1
cdr3_aa: CASFSFPGTGGFRGETQYF
cdr3_nt: TGTGCCAGCTTCAGTTTCCCCGGGACAGGGGGTTTTAGGGGAGAGACCCAGTACTTC

j_call: TRBJ1-2
clone_size: once
v_call: TRBV12-3/TRBV12-4
d_call: .
cdr3_aa: CASNPDPDEAETYGYTF
cdr3_nt: TGTGCCAGCAACCCCGACCCAGACGAGGCGGAAACTTATGGCTACACCTTC

j_call: TRBJ2-1
clone_size: .
v_call: TRBV20-1
d_call: .
cdr3_aa: CSARAFSKDSPYNEQLF
cdr3_nt: TGCAGTGCTAGAGCTTTTTCCAAGGACAGCCCCTACAATGAGCAGCTCTTC

j_call: TRBJ1-1
clone_size: few
v_call: TRBV7-9
d_call: .
cdr3_aa: CASRGQIEAFF
cdr3_nt: TGTGCCAGCAGAGGACAAATTGAAGCTTTCTTT

j_call: TRBJ2-7
clone_size: .
v_call: TRBV11-2
d_call: .
cdr3_aa: CASSLSGGAASYEQYF
cdr3_nt: TGTGCCAGCAGCTTATCCGGAGGGGCAGCCTCCTACGAGCAGTACTTC

j_call: TRBJ2-5
clone_size: .
v_call: TRBV7-9
d_call: .
cdr3_aa: CASSLRPREYQETQYF
cdr3_nt: TGTGCCAGCAGCCTAAGGCCCAGAGAGTACCAAGAGACCCAGTACTTC

j_call: TRBJ2-3
clone_size: few
v_call: TRBV6-2/TRBV6-3
d_call: TRBD2
cdr3_aa: CASSRRTSYLTDTQYF
cdr3_nt: TGTGCCAGCAGTCGTCGGACTAGCTATCTCACAGATACGCAGTATTTT

j_call: TRBJ2-1
clone_size: .
v_call: TRBV5-5
d_call: TRBD2
cdr3_aa: CASSTGLAKLYEQFF
cdr3_nt: TGTGCCAGCAGCACGGGACTAGCGAAGTTATATGAGCAGTTCTTC

j_call: TRBJ1-2
clone_size: few
v_call: TRBV14
d_call: .
cdr3_aa: CASSHEPSLYGYTF
cdr3_nt: TGTGCCAGCAGCCACGAGCCCTCCCTCTATGGCTACACCTTC

j_call: TRBJ2-3
clone_size: .
v_call: TRBV11-2
d_call: .
cdr3_aa: CASGRVEENTDTQYF
cdr3_nt: TGTGCCAGCGGCCGCGTTGAGGAGAACACAGATACGCAGTATTTT

j_call: TRBJ2-5
clone_size: .
v_call: TRBV28
d_call: TRBD1
cdr3_aa: CASCGMTGRETQYF
cdr3_nt: TGTGCCAGCTGTGGAATGACAGGGCGGGAGACCCAGTACTTC

j_call: TRBJ1-6
clone_size: few
v_call: TRBV5-1
d_call: .
cdr3_aa: CASSLEGGRDSPLHF
cdr3_nt: TGCGCCAGCAGCTTGGAAGGGGGGCGAGATTCACCCCTCCACTTT

j_call: TRBJ2-7
clone_size: once
v_call: TRBV29-1
d_call: .
cdr3_aa: CSGGSGDSSYEQYF
cdr3_nt: TGCAGCGGCGGAAGCGGGGACAGCTCCTACGAGCAGTACTTC

j_call: TRBJ2-1
clone_size: few
v_call: TRBV12-3/TRBV12-4
d_call: TRBD1
cdr3_aa: CASSLLDRGQYNEQFF
cdr3_nt: TGTGCCAGCAGTCTGTTGGACAGGGGGCAATACAATGAGCAGTTCTTC

j_call: TRBJ2-4
clone_size: .
v_call: TRBV29-1
d_call: .
cdr3_aa: CSVLKGIQYF
cdr3_nt: TGCAGCGTTCTCAAGGGGATTCAGTACTTC

j_call: TRBJ2-7
clone_size: .
v_call: TRBV15
d_call: .
cdr3_aa: CATSRTLGYEQYF
cdr3_nt: TGTGCCACCAGCAGAACCCTGGGCTACGAGCAGTACTTC

j_call: TRBJ1-5
clone_size: few
v_call: TRBV12-3/TRBV12-4
d_call: .
cdr3_aa: CASSLAGTVNQPQHF
cdr3_nt: TGTGCCAGCAGTTTAGCGGGCACAGTCAATCAGCCCCAGCATTTT

j_call: TRBJ2-7
clone_size: few
v_call: TRBV6-6
d_call: .
cdr3_aa: CASSPPFLEQYF
cdr3_nt: TGTGCCAGCAGTCCCCCGTTCCTCGAGCAGTACTTC

j_call: TRBJ2-1
clone_size: .
v_call: TRBV29-1
d_call: .
cdr3_aa: CSVETGSEQFF
cdr3_nt: TGCAGCGTTGAGACGGGGTCCGAGCAGTTCTTC

j_call: TRBJ2-7
clone_size: .
v_call: TRBV6-5
d_call: .
cdr3_aa: CASSYTRGPFYEQYF
cdr3_nt: TGTGCCAGCAGTTATACGCGGGGGCCCTTCTACGAGCAGTACTTC

j_call: TRBJ1-2
clone_size: few
v_call: TRBV14
d_call: .
cdr3_aa: CASSPSPLGGYTF
cdr3_nt: TGTGCCAGCAGCCCAAGTCCCCTCGGGGGCTACACCTTC

j_call: TRBJ2-3
clone_size: .
v_call: TRBV7-3
d_call: .
cdr3_aa: CASSTEVGGTQYF
cdr3_nt: TGTGCCAGCAGCACCGAAGTGGGCGGGACGCAGTATTTT

j_call: TRBJ2-1
clone_size: many
v_call: TRBV6-6
d_call: .
cdr3_aa: CASSVPGTNNEQFF
cdr3_nt: TGTGCCAGCAGTGTACCCGGGACGAACAATGAGCAGTTCTTC

j_call: TRBJ2-5
clone_size: few
v_call: TRBV20-1
d_call: TRBD2
cdr3_aa: CSATNSGRETQYF
cdr3_nt: TGCAGTGCTACCAATAGCGGGAGGGAGACCCAGTACTTC

j_call: TRBJ2-3
clone_size: few
v_call: TRBV4-1
d_call: .
cdr3_aa: CASSQARLALLTDTQYF
cdr3_nt: TGCGCCAGCAGCCAAGCGAGGCTAGCCCTACTCACAGATACGCAGTATTTT

j_call: TRBJ1-2
clone_size: .
v_call: TRBV16
d_call: .
cdr3_aa: CASSQSRGVPTRGYTF
cdr3_nt: TGTGCCAGCAGCCAATCGAGGGGGGTTCCCACTCGTGGCTACACCTTC

j_call: TRBJ1-1
clone_size: .
v_call: TRBV12-5
d_call: .
cdr3_aa: CASGREWGDTEAFF
cdr3_nt: TGTGCTAGTGGACGTGAATGGGGGGACACTGAAGCTTTCTTT

j_call: TRBJ2-4
clone_size: .
v_call: TRBV28
d_call: .
cdr3_aa: CASSLDSALKNIQYF
cdr3_nt: TGTGCCAGCAGTTTGGACAGTGCCCTCAAAAACATTCAGTACTTC

j_call: TRBJ2-5
clone_size: .
v_call: TRBV7-9
d_call: TRBD2
cdr3_aa: CASRVVAGEETQYF
cdr3_nt: TGTGCCAGCAGGGTCGTGGCGGGGGAGGAGACCCAGTACTTC

j_call: TRBJ2-4
clone_size: .
v_call: TRBV20-1
d_call: .
cdr3_aa: CSAMNAGHPLAKNIQYF
cdr3_nt: TGCAGTGCTATGAATGCGGGACACCCATTAGCCAAAAACATTCAGTACTTC

j_call: TRBJ1-2
clone_size: .
v_call: TRBV12-3/TRBV12-4
d_call: .
cdr3_aa: CASSRGAGPNGYTF
cdr3_nt: TGTGCCAGCAGCCGGGGCGCCGGGCCCAATGGCTACACCTTC

j_call: TRBJ1-2
clone_size: .
v_call: TRBV29-1
d_call: .
cdr3_aa: CSVELGLNYGYAF
cdr3_nt: TGCAGCGTTGAACTAGGACTCAACTATGGCTACGCCTTC

j_call: TRBJ2-1
clone_size: few
v_call: TRBV7-8
d_call: TRBD2
cdr3_aa: CASSLVGGGAYEQFF
cdr3_nt: TGTGCCAGCAGCTTAGTGGGCGGGGGGGCCTATGAGCAGTTCTTC

j_call: TRBJ2-1
clone_size: .
v_call: TRBV6-1
d_call: TRBD2
cdr3_aa: CASRKLTSGGAQELFF
cdr3_nt: TGTGCCAGCAGGAAATTGACTAGCGGGGGGGCCCAAGAGTTGTTCTTC

j_call: TRBJ1-2
clone_size: .
v_call: TRBV29-1
d_call: TRBD1
cdr3_aa: CSAAISPGQGADYGYTF
cdr3_nt: TGCAGCGCCGCAATTTCCCCGGGACAGGGGGCGGACTATGGCTACACCTTC

j_call: TRBJ2-7
clone_size: .
v_call: TRBV5-6
d_call: TRBD2
cdr3_aa: CASSLELAGGPVYEQYF
cdr3_nt: TGTGCCAGCAGCTTGGAACTAGCGGGAGGTCCCGTCTACGAGCAGTACTTC